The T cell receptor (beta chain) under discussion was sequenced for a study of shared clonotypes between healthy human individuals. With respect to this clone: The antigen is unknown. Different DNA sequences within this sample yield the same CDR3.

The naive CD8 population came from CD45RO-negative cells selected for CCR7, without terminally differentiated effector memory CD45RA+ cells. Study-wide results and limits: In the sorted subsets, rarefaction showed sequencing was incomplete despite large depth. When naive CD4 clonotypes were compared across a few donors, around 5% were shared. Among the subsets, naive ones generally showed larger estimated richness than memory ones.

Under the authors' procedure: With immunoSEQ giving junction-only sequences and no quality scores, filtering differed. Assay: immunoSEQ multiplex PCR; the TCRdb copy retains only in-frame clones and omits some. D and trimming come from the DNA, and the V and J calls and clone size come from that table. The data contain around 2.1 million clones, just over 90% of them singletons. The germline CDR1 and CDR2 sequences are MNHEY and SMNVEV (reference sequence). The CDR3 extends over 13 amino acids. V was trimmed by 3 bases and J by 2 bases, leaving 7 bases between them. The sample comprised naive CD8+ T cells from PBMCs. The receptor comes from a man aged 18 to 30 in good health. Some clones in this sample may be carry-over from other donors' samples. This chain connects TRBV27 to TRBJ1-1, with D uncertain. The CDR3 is CASSFSGNTEAFF. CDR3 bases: TGTGCCAGCAGTTTTTCGGGAAACACTGAAGCTTTCTTT.